What follows is one T cell receptor (beta chain) and its context. This sample stems from a study of brain T cells in children with intractable seizures. Only cases whose brain tissue showed the highest T cell transcript signatures were sequenced. Patients received at least one anti-epileptic drug before surgery. Profiling relied on immunoSEQ multiplex PCR, and the TCRdb table lists in-frame clones only, not all of them. The profile shows tens of thousands of clones, around nine tenths of them singletons. Sequenced material: peripheral blood, taken at surgery. The clonotype originates from a girl aged 2-10 years with Rasmussen encephalitis and intractable seizures.

The CDR3 here is CASSSGQTTEAFF. The DNA for the CDR3 is TGTGCCAGCAGTTCTGGACAAACCACTGAAGCTTTCTTT. This chain connects TRBV28 to TRBJ1-1; the D gene is possibly TRBD1 (5 bases). CDR1 and CDR2 from the germline V gene are MDHEN and SYDVKM. V was shortened by 4 bases and J by 4 bases, with 10 bases between the two germline ends. CDR3 size: 13 residues.